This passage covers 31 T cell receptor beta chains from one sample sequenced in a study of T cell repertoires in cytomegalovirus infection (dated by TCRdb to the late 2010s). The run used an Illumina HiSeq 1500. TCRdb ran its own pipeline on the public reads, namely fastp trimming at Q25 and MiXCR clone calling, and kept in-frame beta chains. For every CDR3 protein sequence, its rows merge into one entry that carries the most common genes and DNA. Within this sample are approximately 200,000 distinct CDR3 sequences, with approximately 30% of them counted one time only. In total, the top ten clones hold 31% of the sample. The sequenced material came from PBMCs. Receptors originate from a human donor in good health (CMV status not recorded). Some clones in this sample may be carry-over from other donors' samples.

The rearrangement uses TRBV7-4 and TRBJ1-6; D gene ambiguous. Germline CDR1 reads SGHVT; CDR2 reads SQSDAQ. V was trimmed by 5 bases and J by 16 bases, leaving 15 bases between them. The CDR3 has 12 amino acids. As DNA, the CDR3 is TGTGCCAGCAGCCTCCGAGGATTCCAGCTCCACTTT. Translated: CASSLRGFQLHF.

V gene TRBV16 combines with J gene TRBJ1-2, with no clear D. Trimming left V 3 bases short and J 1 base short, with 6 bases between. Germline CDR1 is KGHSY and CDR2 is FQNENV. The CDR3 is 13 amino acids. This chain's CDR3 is CASSHVFNYGYTF. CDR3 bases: TGTGCCAGCAGCCACGTTTTTAACTATGGCTACACCTTC.

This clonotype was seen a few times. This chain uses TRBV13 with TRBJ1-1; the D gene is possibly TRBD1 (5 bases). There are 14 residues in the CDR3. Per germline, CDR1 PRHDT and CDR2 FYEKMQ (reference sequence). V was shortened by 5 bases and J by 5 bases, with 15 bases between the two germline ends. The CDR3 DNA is TGTGCCAGCAGCCCTGGGACCCGGGGGACTGAAGCTTTCTTT. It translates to CASSPGTRGTEAFF.

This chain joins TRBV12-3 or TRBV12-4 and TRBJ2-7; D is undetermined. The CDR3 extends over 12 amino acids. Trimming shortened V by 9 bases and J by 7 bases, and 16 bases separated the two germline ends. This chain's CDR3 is CASNDAPGEQYF. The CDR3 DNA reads TGTGCCAGTAATGACGCGCCAGGAGAGCAGTACTTC.

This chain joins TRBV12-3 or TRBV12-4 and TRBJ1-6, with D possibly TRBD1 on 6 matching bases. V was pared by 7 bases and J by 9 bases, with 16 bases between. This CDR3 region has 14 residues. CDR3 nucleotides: TGTGCCAGCACCCGACAGGAACAGGGTTCACCCCTCCACTTT. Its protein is CASTRQEQGSPLHF.

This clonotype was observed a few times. Written as DNA, the CDR3 is TGTGCCAGTAGTATAAGTAGGAGTGGACCACAGCCCCAGCATTTT. Translated: CASSISRSGPQPQHF. The chain employs TRBV19 and TRBJ1-5; D is ambiguous. The V gene's germline CDR1 is LNHDA and CDR2 SQIVND (reference sequence). Trimming pared 2 bases from V and 7 bases from J, leaving 15 bases between. This CDR3 is 15 amino acids long.

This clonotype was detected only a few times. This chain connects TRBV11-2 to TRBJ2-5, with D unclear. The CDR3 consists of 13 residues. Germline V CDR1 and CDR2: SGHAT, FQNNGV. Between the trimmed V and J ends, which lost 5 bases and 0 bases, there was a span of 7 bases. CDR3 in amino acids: CASSKGYQETQYF. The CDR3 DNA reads TGTGCCAGCAGCAAGGGATACCAAGAGACCCAGTACTTC.

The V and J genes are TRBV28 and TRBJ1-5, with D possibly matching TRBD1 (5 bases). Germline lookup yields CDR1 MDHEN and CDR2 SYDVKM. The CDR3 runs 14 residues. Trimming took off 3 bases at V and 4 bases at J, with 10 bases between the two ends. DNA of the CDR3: TGTGCCAGCAGTTTGGGGGGGGAGAATCAGCCCCAGCATTTT. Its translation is CASSLGGENQPQHF. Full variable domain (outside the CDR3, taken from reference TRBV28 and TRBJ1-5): DVKVTQSSRYLVKRTGEKVFLECVQDMDHENMFWYRQDPGLGLRLIYFSYDVKMKEKGDIPEGYSVSREKKERFSLILESASTNQTSMYLCASSLGGENQPQHFGDGTRLSIL.

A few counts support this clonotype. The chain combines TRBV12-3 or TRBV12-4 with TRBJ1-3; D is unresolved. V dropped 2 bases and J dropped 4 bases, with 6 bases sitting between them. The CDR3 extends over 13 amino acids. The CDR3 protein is CASSLNLGNTIYF. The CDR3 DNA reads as TGTGCCAGCAGTTTAAACCTCGGAAACACCATATATTTT.

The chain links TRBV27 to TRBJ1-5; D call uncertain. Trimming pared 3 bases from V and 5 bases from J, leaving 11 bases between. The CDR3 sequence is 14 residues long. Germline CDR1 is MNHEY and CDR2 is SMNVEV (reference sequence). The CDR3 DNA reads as TGTGCCAGCAGTTTGTGGGAGGGAGATCAGCCCCAGCATTTT. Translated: CASSLWEGDQPQHF.

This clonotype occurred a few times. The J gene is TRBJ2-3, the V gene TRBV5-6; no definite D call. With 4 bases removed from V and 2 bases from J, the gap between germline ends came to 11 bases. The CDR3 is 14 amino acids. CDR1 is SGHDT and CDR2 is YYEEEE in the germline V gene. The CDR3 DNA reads TGTGCCAGCAGCCGGACGGTATCCACAGATACGCAGTATTTT. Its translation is CASSRTVSTDTQYF.

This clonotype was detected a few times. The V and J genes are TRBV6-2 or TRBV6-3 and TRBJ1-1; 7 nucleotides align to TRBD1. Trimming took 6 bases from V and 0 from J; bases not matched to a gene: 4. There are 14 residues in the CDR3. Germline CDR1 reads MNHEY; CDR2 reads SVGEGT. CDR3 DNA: TGTGCCAGCAGGCCCGGGACAGTGAACACTGAAGCTTTCTTT. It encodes CASRPGTVNTEAFF.

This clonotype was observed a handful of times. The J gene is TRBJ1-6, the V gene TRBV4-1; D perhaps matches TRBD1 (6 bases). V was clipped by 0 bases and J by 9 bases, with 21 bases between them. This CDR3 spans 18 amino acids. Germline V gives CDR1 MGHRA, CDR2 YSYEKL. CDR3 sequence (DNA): TGCGCCAGCAGCCAAGATGGGGGCATTTCGGGCGGTGGTTCACCCCTCCACTTT. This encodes CASSQDGGISGGGSPLHF.

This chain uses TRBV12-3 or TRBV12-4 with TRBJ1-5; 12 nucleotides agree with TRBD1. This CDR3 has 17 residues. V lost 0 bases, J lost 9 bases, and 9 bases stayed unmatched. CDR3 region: CASSLAGTGGMSVPQHF. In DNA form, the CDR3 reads TGTGCCAGCAGTTTAGCGGGGACAGGGGGCATGAGCGTGCCCCAGCATTTT.

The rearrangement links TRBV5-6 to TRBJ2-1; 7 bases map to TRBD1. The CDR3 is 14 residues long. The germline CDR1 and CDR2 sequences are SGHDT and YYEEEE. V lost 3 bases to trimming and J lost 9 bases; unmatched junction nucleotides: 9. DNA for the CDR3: TGTGCCAGCAGCTCCCGAGGACAGGCGGGTGAGCAGTTCTTC. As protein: CASSSRGQAGEQFF.

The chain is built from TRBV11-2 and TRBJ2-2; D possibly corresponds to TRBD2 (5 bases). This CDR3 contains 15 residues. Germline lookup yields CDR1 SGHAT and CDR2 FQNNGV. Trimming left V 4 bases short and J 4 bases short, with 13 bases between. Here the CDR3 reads CASSSPLAGTGELFF. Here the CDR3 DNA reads TGTGCCAGCAGCTCTCCCCTAGCAGGCACCGGGGAGCTGTTTTTT.

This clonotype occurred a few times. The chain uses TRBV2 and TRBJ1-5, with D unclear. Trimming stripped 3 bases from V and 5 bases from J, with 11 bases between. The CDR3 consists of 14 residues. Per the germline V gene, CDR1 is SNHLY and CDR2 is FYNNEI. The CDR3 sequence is CASSELRNDQPQHF. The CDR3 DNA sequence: TGTGCCAGCAGTGAGTTGCGTAATGATCAGCCCCAGCATTTT. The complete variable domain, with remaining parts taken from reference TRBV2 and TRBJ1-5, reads EPEVTQTPSHQVTQMGQEVILRCVPISNHLYFYWYRQILGQKVEFLVSFYNNEISEKSEIFDDQFSVERPDGSNFTLKIRSTKLEDSAMYFCASSELRNDQPQHFGDGTRLSIL.

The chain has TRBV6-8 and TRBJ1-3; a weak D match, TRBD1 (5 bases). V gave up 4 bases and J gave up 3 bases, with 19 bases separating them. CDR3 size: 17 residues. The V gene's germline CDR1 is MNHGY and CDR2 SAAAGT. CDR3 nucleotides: TGTGCCAGCAGTTCCAACCCCCCGACAGATTTTGGAAACACCATATATTTT. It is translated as CASSSNPPTDFGNTIYF.

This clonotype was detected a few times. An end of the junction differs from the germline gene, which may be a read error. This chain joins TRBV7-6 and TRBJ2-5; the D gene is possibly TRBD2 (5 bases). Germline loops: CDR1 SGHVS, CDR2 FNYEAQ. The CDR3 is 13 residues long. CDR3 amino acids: CASSLYPGETQYF. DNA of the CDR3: TGTGCTAGCAGCTTATACCCGGGGGAGACCCAGTACTTC.

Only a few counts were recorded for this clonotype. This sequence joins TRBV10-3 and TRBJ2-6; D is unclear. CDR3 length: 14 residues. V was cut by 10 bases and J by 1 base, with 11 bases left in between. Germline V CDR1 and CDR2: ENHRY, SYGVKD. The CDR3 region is CATADRSGANVLTF. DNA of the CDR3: TGTGCCACCGCCGACCGTTCTGGGGCCAACGTCCTGACTTTC.

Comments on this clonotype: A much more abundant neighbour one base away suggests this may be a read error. CDR3 coding DNA: TGTACCAGCAGTCCCCAAGGGGGCCTCTACGAGCAGTACTTC. Its protein is CTSSPQGGLYEQYF. The chain carries TRBV12-3 or TRBV12-4 and TRBJ2-7; 7 nucleotides align to TRBD1. CDR3 length: 14 amino acids.

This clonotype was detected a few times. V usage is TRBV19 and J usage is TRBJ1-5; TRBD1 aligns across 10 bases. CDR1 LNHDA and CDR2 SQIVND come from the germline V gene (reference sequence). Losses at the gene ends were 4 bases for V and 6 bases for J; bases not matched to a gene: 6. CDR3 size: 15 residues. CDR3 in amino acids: CASSRQGAESQPQHF. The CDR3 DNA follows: TGTGCCAGTAGTAGACAGGGGGCAGAAAGTCAGCCCCAGCATTTT.

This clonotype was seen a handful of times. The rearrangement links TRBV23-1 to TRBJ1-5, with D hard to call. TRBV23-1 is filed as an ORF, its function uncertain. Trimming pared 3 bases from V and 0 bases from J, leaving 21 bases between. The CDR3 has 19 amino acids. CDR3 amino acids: CASSQPTPSAPYSNQPQHF. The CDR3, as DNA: TGCGCCAGCAGTCAGCCGACGCCCTCTGCCCCTTATAGCAATCAGCCCCAGCATTTT.

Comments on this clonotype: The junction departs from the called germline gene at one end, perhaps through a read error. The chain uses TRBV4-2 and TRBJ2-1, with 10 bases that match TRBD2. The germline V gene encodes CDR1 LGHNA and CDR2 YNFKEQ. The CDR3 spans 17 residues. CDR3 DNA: TGTACCAGCAGCCAAGAACGGGAGCGGGGGGGCCGGAATGAGCAGTTCTTC. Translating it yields CTSSQERERGGRNEQFF.

This chain's CDR3 is CSGGQGADGELFF. The CDR3 nucleotides read TGCAGCGGTGGACAGGGGGCTGACGGGGAGCTGTTTTTT. The chain uses TRBV29-1 and TRBJ2-2, with 11 positions matching TRBD1. The trim removed 7 bases at V and 7 bases at J, leaving 5 bases unmatched. This CDR3 has 13 amino acids. Germline-derived CDR1 and CDR2 are SQVTM and ANQGSEA.

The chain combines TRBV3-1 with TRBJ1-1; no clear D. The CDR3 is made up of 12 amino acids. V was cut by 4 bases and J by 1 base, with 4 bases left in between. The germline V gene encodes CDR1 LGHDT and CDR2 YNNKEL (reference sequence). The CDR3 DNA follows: TGTGCCAGCAGCCGAAGGAACACTGAAGCTTTCTTT. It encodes CASSRRNTEAFF.

CDR3 in amino acids: CASSLGQVAYNEQFF. The CDR3 DNA sequence: TGTGCCAGCAGCTTGGGACAGGTCGCCTACAATGAGCAGTTCTTC. This rearrangement joins TRBV5-5 to TRBJ2-1; D may be TRBD1 (6 bases). Germline loops: CDR1 SGHKS, CDR2 YYEKEE (reference sequence). The CDR3 is made up of 15 amino acids. Trimming cost V 0 bases and J 2 bases, with 9 bases left between them.

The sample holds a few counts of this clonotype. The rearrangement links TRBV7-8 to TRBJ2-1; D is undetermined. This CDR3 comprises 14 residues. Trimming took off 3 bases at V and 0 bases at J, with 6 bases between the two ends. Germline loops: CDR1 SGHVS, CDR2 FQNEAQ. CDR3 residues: CASSLISSYNEQFF. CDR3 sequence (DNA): TGTGCCAGCAGCTTGATCAGCTCCTACAATGAGCAGTTCTTC.

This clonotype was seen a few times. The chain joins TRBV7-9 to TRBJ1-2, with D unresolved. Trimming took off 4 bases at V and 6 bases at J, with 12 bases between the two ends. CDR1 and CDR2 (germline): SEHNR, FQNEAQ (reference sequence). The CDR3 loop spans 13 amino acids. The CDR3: CASSSQWRDGYTF. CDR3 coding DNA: TGTGCCAGCAGCTCGCAGTGGCGTGATGGCTACACCTTC.

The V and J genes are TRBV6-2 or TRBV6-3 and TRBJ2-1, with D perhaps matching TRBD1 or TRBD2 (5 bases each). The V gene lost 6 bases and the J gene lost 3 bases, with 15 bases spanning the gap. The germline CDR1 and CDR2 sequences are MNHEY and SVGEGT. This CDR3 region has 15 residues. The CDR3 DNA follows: TGTGCCAGCAGACCCGGTTGGGACCGCTACAATGAGCAGTTCTTC. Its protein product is CASRPGWDRYNEQFF.

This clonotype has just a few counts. In DNA form, the CDR3 reads TGTGCCAGCAGCCTCGGCGGGACAGAGAATGAAGCTTTCTTT. Its protein product is CASSLGGTENEAFF. The rearrangement joins TRBV7-9 to TRBJ1-1; 7 bases match TRBD1. The CDR3 extends over 14 amino acids. Germline V gene sequence: CDR1 SEHNR, CDR2 FQNEAQ (reference sequence). The J segment lost 7 bases and the V segment lost 5 bases, leaving 10 bases of the junction unmatched.